The clone carrying this T cell receptor (beta chain) was observed a handful of times. Profiling relied on immunoSEQ multiplex PCR, and the TCRdb table lists in-frame clones only, not all of them. Here the sample spans about 120,000 clones, 90% being singletons. This entry is derived from a study of T cell clones after liver transplantation. About the research overall: Tolerance: complete withdrawal held at least one year, liver enzymes staying within twice normal.

Germline V CDR1 and CDR2: SGHNT, YENEEA. The CDR3 has 17 amino acids. Trimming removed 5 bases from V and 5 bases from J; junction bases left unmatched: 12. The chain has TRBV11-3 and TRBJ2-3; 11 bases agree with TRBD2. The receptor was derived from a human patient who received a liver transplant. Among the T cells, some may be from the graft donor. Sequenced material: CD4+ T cells from blood, taken 12 months after liver transplant. The chain's CDR3 is CASSPGLSGRAEDTQYF. CDR3 nucleotide sequence: TGTGCCAGCAGCCCAGGTCTTAGCGGGAGGGCCGAAGATACGCAGTATTTT.